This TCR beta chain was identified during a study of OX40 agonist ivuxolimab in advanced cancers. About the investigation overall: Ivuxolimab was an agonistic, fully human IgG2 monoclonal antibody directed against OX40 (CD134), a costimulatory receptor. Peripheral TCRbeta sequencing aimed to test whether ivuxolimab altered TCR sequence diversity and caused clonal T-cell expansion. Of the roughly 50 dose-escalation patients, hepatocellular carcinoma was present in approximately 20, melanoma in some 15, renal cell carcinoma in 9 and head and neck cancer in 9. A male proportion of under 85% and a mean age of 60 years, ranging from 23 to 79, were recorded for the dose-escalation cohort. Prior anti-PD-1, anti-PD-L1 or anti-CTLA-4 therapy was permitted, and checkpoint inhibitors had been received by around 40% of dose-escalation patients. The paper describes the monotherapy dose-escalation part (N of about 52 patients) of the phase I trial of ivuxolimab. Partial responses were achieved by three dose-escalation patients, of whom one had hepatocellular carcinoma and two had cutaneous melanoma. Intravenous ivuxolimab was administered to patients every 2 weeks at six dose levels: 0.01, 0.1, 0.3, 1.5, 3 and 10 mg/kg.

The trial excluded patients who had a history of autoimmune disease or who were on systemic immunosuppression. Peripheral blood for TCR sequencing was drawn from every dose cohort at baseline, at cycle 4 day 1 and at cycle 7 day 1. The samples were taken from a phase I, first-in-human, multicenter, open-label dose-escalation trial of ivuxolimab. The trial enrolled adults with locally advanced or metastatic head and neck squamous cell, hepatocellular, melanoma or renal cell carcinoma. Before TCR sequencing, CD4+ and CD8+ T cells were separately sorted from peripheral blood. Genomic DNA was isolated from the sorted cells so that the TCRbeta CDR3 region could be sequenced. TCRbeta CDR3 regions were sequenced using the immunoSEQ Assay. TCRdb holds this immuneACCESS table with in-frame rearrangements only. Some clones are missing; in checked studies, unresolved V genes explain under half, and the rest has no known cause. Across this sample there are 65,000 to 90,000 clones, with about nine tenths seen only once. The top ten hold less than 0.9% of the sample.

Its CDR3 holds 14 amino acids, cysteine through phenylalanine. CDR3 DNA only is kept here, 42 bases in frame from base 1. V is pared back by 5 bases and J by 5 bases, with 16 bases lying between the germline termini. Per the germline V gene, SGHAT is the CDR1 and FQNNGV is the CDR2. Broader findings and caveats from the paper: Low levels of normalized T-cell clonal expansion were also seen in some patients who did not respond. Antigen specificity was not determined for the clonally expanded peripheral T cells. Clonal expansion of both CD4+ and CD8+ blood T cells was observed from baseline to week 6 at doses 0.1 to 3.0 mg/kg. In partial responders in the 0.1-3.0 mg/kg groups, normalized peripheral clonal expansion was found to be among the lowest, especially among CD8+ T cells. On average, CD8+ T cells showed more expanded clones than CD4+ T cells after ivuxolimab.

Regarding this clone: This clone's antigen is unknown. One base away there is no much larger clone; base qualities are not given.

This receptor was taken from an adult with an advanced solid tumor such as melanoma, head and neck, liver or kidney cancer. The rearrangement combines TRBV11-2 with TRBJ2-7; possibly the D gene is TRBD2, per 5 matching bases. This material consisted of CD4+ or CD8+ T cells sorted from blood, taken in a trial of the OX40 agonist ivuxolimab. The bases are TGTGCCAGCAGCCCTTCGGGCCTCGGGGACGAGCAGTACTTC. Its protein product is CASSPSGLGDEQYF.